The clone carrying this TCR beta chain occurred many times. The data derive from a study of T-cell reconstitution after alpha-beta-depleted transplantation in children. Germline assignment: CDR1 DFQATT and CDR2 SNEGSKA (reference sequence). The V end was cut by 0 bases, the J end by 12 bases, with 18 bases between. The CDR3 loop spans 13 amino acids. Researchers prepared the TCRbeta library using unique molecular identifiers, the study reports. TCRdb re-derived calls from the PCR reads in MiXCR, one entry per CDR3 protein. The sample consists of hundreds of thousands of distinct CDR3 sequences, approximately 17% of them appearing once.

The chain links TRBV20-1 to TRBJ2-7; D is unresolved. The specimen was PBMCs from the stem cell graft donor, collected from the stem cell graft. The sequence derives from a human donor who donated a stem cell graft to a child with acute myeloid leukemia. The CDR3, as DNA: TGCAGTGCTAGAGATACTTCCGAAGGTCGTTGGTACTTC. Protein product: CSARDTSEGRWYF.